One sample yielded the 31 T cell receptor beta chains listed below, sequenced in a study of Ad26.COV2.S vaccination and SARS-CoV-2 variants. Sequencing used immunoSEQ multiplex PCR; TCRdb keeps in-frame clones, though not all of them. There are roughly 350,000 clones in the sample; less than 90% occur only once, and around 6.6% lies in the top ten. Treatment defined: some 20 received Ad26.COV2.S at low or high dose, single or two shots; 5 received placebo; per-sample allocation not given. On day 63 after the first injection, vaccine and placebo recipients gave samples. The specimen comprised peripheral blood, sampled in a trial of Ad26.COV2.S vaccine versus placebo. Receptors originate from a person between 18 and 60 years old who received the Ad26.COV2.S COVID-19 vaccine or a placebo.

As to this clone: One base away lies a much larger clone, so this may be a sequencing read error. The chain has TRBV6-5 and TRBJ2-1, with D perhaps matching TRBD2 (5 bases). The CDR3 has 12 residues. Germline assignment: CDR1 MNHEY and CDR2 SVGAGI. The germline V and J ends were trimmed by 5 bases and 3 bases, with 5 bases remaining between them. The CDR3 spells CASSRDYNEQFF. CDR3 DNA: TGTGCCAGCAGTCGGGACTACAATGAGCAGTTCTTC.

The J gene is TRBJ2-1, the V gene TRBV15, with a tentative D call TRBD2 (6 bases). The CDR3 runs to 18 residues. With 3 bases removed from V and 6 bases from J, the gap between germline ends came to 24 bases. Germline CDR1 and CDR2: LNHNV and YYDKDF (reference sequence). The CDR3 here is CATSSPLGRGVTGNEQFF. The CDR3 DNA reads as TGTGCCACCAGCAGCCCTCTGGGGCGCGGGGTAACGGGCAATGAGCAGTTCTTC.

The chain recombines TRBV6-1 with TRBJ2-1; D unclear. The germline V gene has CDR1 MNHNS and CDR2 SASEGT. The CDR3 runs 14 residues. Trimming stripped 1 base from V and 2 bases from J, with 6 bases between. CDR3 coding DNA: TGTGCCAGCAGTGAAGTGGGGACCTACAATGAGCAGTTCTTC. It yields the protein CASSEVGTYNEQFF.

The chain uses TRBV2 and TRBJ2-7; D uncertain. The CDR3 has 12 amino acids. V was clipped by 7 bases and J by 3 bases, with 10 bases between them. Germline-derived CDR1 and CDR2 are SNHLY and FYNNEI. The CDR3 loop is CASKSLNYEQYF. The CDR3 region has the DNA TGTGCCAGCAAGTCCCTCAACTACGAGCAGTACTTC.

This clone has a single count. The chain carries TRBV19 and TRBJ2-5, with D maybe TRBD1 (5 bases). The CDR3 loop spans 16 amino acids. Germline CDR1 reads LNHDA; CDR2 reads SQIVND (reference sequence). Trimming removed 3 bases from V and 2 bases from J, with 16 bases in between. CDR3 DNA: TGTGCCAGTAGTATGGGGCAGAATAGGATTCAAGAGACCCAGTACTTC. Its translation is CASSMGQNRIQETQYF.

The CDR3 DNA reads as TGCGCCAGCAGCTTGAGGTCCGAGGGGGCTGAAGCTTTCTTT. Its translation is CASSLRSEGAEAFF. The chain couples TRBV5-1 to TRBJ1-1; D is possibly TRBD1 (6 bases). Germline V gene lookup returns CDR1 SGHRS and CDR2 YFSETQ. V was pared by 1 base and J by 6 bases, with 13 bases between. This CDR3 region has 14 residues.

The rearrangement joins TRBV5-1 to TRBJ2-1, with TRBD2 matching over 9 bases. V shed 5 bases, J shed 2 bases, and the junction held 2 bases outside the gene matches. The germline V gene has CDR1 SGHRS and CDR2 YFSETQ. The CDR3 contains 14 residues. The CDR3 here is CASRREGTYNEQFF. The CDR3 DNA is TGCGCCAGCAGGCGGGAGGGGACCTACAATGAGCAGTTCTTC.

The chain links TRBV30 to TRBJ1-4; the match to TRBD1 covers 7 bases. The junction had 5 bases not matched to a gene; V was cut back by 0 bases and J by 10 bases. The germline V gene encodes CDR1 GTSNPN and CDR2 SVGIG (reference sequence). The CDR3 contains 13 residues. The CDR3 here is CAWSVPGGGKLFF. CDR3 coding DNA: TGTGCCTGGAGTGTACCAGGGGGGGGAAAACTGTTTTTT.

This chain connects TRBV28 to TRBJ2-7; a weak D match, TRBD1 (6 bases). Trimming removed 7 bases at V and 2 bases at J, with 15 bases between. The CDR3 extends over 14 amino acids. Germline loops: CDR1 MDHEN, CDR2 SYDVKM. CDR3 residues: CASTTVGGTYEQYF. The CDR3 bases are TGTGCCAGCACGACGGTAGGGGGAACCTACGAGCAGTACTTC.

This chain uses TRBV28 with TRBJ1-1, with a weak D call TRBD1 (5 bases). CDR3 length: 12 residues. V lost 3 bases and J 6 bases, leaving 8 bases between the germline ends. Germline V lookup: CDR1 MDHEN, CDR2 SYDVKM. In nucleotides, the CDR3 is TGTGCCAGCAGTTTTAACAGGCCTGAAGCTTTCTTT. Encoded protein: CASSFNRPEAFF.

This clone was seen just once. The V gene is TRBV9, the J gene TRBJ2-1; D is perhaps TRBD2 (5 bases). This CDR3 comprises 12 residues. Germline loops: CDR1 SGDLS, CDR2 YYNGEE. V was pared by 0 bases and J by 11 bases, with 9 bases between. DNA for the CDR3: TGTGCCAGCAGCGTAGAGAGCGGACAGCAGTTCTTC. It yields the protein CASSVESGQQFF.

The V call is TRBV5-1, the J call TRBJ1-2; TRBD1 agrees at 8 bases. The trim removed 0 bases at V and 6 bases at J, leaving 7 bases unmatched. CDR1 and CDR2 from the germline V gene are SGHRS and YFSETQ. The CDR3 spans 15 residues. Here the CDR3 reads CASSLGTQGAHGYTF. In DNA, the CDR3 is TGCGCCAGCAGCTTGGGAACCCAGGGGGCGCATGGCTACACCTTC.

This clone was picked up one time. V and J are TRBV18 and TRBJ2-3; 14 nucleotides line up with TRBD2. CDR3 length: 16 residues. V trimming: 3 bases; J trimming: 4 bases; junction bases outside the gene matches: 3. Germline V gene sequence: CDR1 KGHSH, CDR2 LQKENI. The CDR3 DNA sequence: TGTGCCAGCTCACCTGGGACTAGCGGGAGACCAGATACGCAGTATTTT. Translating it yields CASSPGTSGRPDTQYF.

V is TRBV3-1 (or the pseudogene TRBV3-2) and J is TRBJ2-5; 8 bases match TRBD2. The CDR3 runs to 15 residues. Germline lookup yields CDR1 LGHDT and CDR2 YNNKEL (reference sequence). V dropped 3 bases and J dropped 1; count of bases not matched to a gene: 4. CDR3 coding DNA: TGTGCCAGCAGCCATAGTAGCGGGACCCAAGAGACCCAGTACTTC. It codes for CASSHSSGTQETQYF.

The chain carries TRBV5-1 and TRBJ1-1; D unresolved. Between the trimmed V and J ends, which lost 2 bases and 5 bases, there was a span of 10 bases. The CDR3 is made up of 13 amino acids. Germline values: CDR1 SGHRS, CDR2 YFSETQ. CDR3 DNA sequence: TGCGCCAGCAGCTTCGACGGGAAGACTGAAGCTTTCTTT. Its protein is CASSFDGKTEAFF.

The chain carries TRBV7-3 and TRBJ2-5; D is unclear. Looked up from germline, CDR1 is SGHTA and CDR2 is FQGTGA. CDR3 length: 15 amino acids. V lost 1 base and J 1 base, leaving 10 bases between the germline ends. In DNA, the CDR3 is TGTGCCAGCAGCTTAAATGGAATCTCCCAAGAGACCCAGTACTTC. It encodes CASSLNGISQETQYF. Complete variable domain (other parts from reference TRBV7-3 and TRBJ2-5): GAGVSQTPSNKVTEKGKYVELRCDPISGHTALYWYRQSLGQGPEFLIYFQGTGAADDSGLPNDRFFAVRPEGSVSTLKIQRTERGDSAVYLCASSLNGISQETQYFGPGTRLLVL.

This chain uses TRBV7-2 with TRBJ2-7, with 12 bases fitting TRBD1. With V trimmed by 0 bases and J by 3 bases, 12 bases remained unmatched. This CDR3 region has 19 residues. CDR1 and CDR2 from the germline V gene are SGHTA and FQGNSA. The CDR3 region is CASSLARDRGQGADYEQYF. CDR3 in DNA: TGTGCCAGCAGCTTAGCCCGGGACAGGGGGCAAGGAGCAGACTACGAGCAGTACTTC. The full variable domain, in which reference TRBV7-2 and TRBJ2-7 provide the parts outside the CDR3, is GAGVSQSPSNKVTEKGKDVELRCDPISGHTALYWYRQSLGQGLEFLIYFQGNSAPDKSGLPSDRFSAERTGGSVSTLTIQRTQQEDSAVYLCASSLARDRGQGADYEQYFGPGTRLTVT.

This chain links TRBV25-1 with TRBJ1-2; D remains unclear. Germline V gives CDR1 MGHDK, CDR2 SYGVNS. This CDR3 is 12 amino acids long. V lost 2 bases, J lost 9 bases, and 10 bases lay in between. CDR3 region: CASSEGGVSYTF. CDR3 bases: TGTGCCAGCAGTGAAGGTGGGGTGAGCTACACCTTC.

The J gene is TRBJ1-1, the V gene TRBV5-4, with D perhaps TRBD1 (5 bases). This CDR3 is built from 15 residues. Germline assignment: CDR1 SGHNT and CDR2 YYREEE (reference sequence). V was cut by 2 bases and J by 5 bases, with 16 bases left in between. In nucleotides, the CDR3 is TGTGCCAGCAGCTTTGGACAACCGGATTCGACTGAAGCTTTCTTT. It encodes CASSFGQPDSTEAFF.

The genes are TRBV19 and TRBJ1-3; unclear D gene. The CDR3 has 16 amino acids. The germline V and J ends were trimmed by 5 bases and 2 bases, with 16 bases remaining between them. CDR1 and CDR2 (germline): LNHDA, SQIVND (reference sequence). Here the CDR3 DNA reads TGTGCCAGTAGTCCCTTGAGGAGAGGGCCTGGAAACACCATATATTTT. Its protein is CASSPLRRGPGNTIYF.

This chain uses TRBV9 with TRBJ2-2; D is unresolved. Per germline, CDR1 SGDLS and CDR2 YYNGEE. This CDR3 region has 14 residues. V was pared by 1 base and J by 6 bases, with 10 bases between. The CDR3 DNA is TGTGCCAGCAGCGTACATCACATGGCCGGGGAGCTGTTTTTT. This gives the protein CASSVHHMAGELFF.

The chain has TRBV6-5 and TRBJ2-1, with D tentatively TRBD2 (5 bases). The CDR3 runs to 13 residues. The germline V gene encodes CDR1 MNHEY and CDR2 SVGAGI. With 10 bases removed from V and 6 bases from J, the gap between germline ends came to 16 bases. CDR3: CATWTGLSNEQFF. The DNA of the CDR3 is TGTGCCACTTGGACGGGATTAAGCAATGAGCAGTTCTTC.

In its sample, this clone was seen a few times. The genes are TRBV4-3 and TRBJ2-3; 9 bases line up with TRBD1. Germline lookup yields CDR1 LGHNA and CDR2 YSLEER. With V trimmed by 4 bases and J by 4 bases, 9 bases remained unmatched. There are 16 residues in the CDR3. CDR3 sequence: CASSPVPGQGSDTQYF. In DNA, the CDR3 is TGCGCCAGCAGCCCTGTCCCGGGACAGGGATCAGATACGCAGTATTTT.

The V gene is TRBV6-5, the J gene TRBJ1-5; the D gene is possibly TRBD1 (5 bases). Trimming took off 6 bases at V and 6 bases at J, with 12 bases between the two ends. The germline CDR1 and CDR2 sequences are MNHEY and SVGAGI. The CDR3 has 13 amino acids. The CDR3: CASRPDKLQPQHF. CDR3 coding DNA: TGTGCCAGCAGACCGGACAAACTTCAGCCCCAGCATTTT.

CDR3 in DNA: TGTGCCAGCAGTTCCCGCTCGCTAGCCGGGACAGGGATCTATGGCTACACCTTC. Its translation is CASSSRSLAGTGIYGYTF. The chain employs TRBV27 and TRBJ1-2; 9 positions agree with TRBD1. In germline, CDR1 is MNHEY, CDR2 SMNVEV (reference sequence). The length of the CDR3 is 18 residues. The V segment lost 4 bases and the J segment 4 bases; nucleotides outside the gene matches: 16.

V and J are TRBV11-2 and TRBJ1-1, with 12 nucleotides matching TRBD1. Per the germline V gene, CDR1 is SGHAT and CDR2 is FQNNGV. The CDR3 consists of 19 residues. The V and J ends lost 1 base and 6 bases, in that order; junction bases with no gene match: 15. CDR3 protein: CASSLVGQGASIVGSEAFF. The CDR3 DNA is TGTGCCAGCAGCTTAGTGGGACAGGGGGCCAGTATAGTAGGGTCTGAAGCTTTCTTT. The full variable domain, completed using reference TRBV11-2 and TRBJ1-1, is EAGVAQSPRYKIIEKRQSVAFWCNPISGHATLYWYQQILGQGPKLLIQFQNNGVVDDSQLPKDRFSAERLKGVDSTLKIQPAKLEDSAVYLCASSLVGQGASIVGSEAFFGQGTRLTVV.

The CDR3 nucleotides read TGTGCCAGCAGCAGTTCCGTCTCTGGAAACACCATATATTTT. As protein: CASSSSVSGNTIYF. This chain connects TRBV7-3 to TRBJ1-3, with D unclear. Per germline, CDR1 SGHTA and CDR2 FQGTGA. CDR3 length: 14 residues. Trimming cost V 5 bases and J 0 bases, with 8 bases left between them.

In nucleotides, the CDR3 is TGTGCCAGCAGTTTTCCGGGACAGGGGGCTGAAGCTTTCTTT. Protein: CASSFPGQGAEAFF. The V gene is TRBV27, the J gene TRBJ1-1; 11 positions agree with TRBD1. The CDR3 length is 14 residues. Per germline, CDR1 MNHEY and CDR2 SMNVEV (reference sequence). The V gene end was trimmed by 3 bases and the J gene end by 6 bases; junction bases not matched to a gene: 3.

This clone was seen a few times. V usage is TRBV5-4 and J usage is TRBJ2-4; 8 positions match TRBD1. Per the germline V gene, CDR1 is SGHNT and CDR2 is YYREEE (reference sequence). The CDR3 has 18 amino acids. The V and J ends lost 4 bases and 0 bases, in that order; junction bases with no gene match: 12. CDR3 sequence (DNA): TGTGCCAGCAGCCTGGTTGACAGGACAGGGCTAGCCAAAAACATTCAGTACTTC. This codes for CASSLVDRTGLAKNIQYF. Supplemented by reference TRBV5-4 and TRBJ2-4, the full variable domain reads ETGVTQSPTHLIKTRGQQVTLRCSSQSGHNTVSWYQQALGQGPQFIFQYYREEENGRGNFPPRFSGLQFPNYSSELNVNALELDDSALYLCASSLVDRTGLAKNIQYFGAGTRLSVL.

The rearrangement uses TRBV6-5 and TRBJ2-7; D is unresolved. CDR1 is MNHEY, CDR2 SVGAGI, per germline. The V and J ends lost 6 bases and 5 bases respectively, with 17 bases between them. CDR3 length equals 14 residues. CDR3 sequence: CASSVGRTYDEQYF. The DNA for the CDR3 is TGTGCCAGCAGCGTCGGCCGCACCTACGACGAGCAGTACTTC.

The J gene is TRBJ1-2, the V gene TRBV19; perhaps TRBD1 as D (6 bases). V lost 6 bases and J lost 0, with 14 bases in between. CDR3 size: 15 residues. Looked up from germline, CDR1 is LNHDA and CDR2 is SQIVND (reference sequence). CDR3 residues: CASRRDTEANYGYTF. The CDR3, as DNA: TGTGCCAGTAGACGGGACACAGAAGCTAACTATGGCTACACCTTC. Looking up the rest from reference TRBV19 and TRBJ1-2 gives the full variable domain: DGGITQSPKYLFRKEGQNVTLSCEQNLNHDAMYWYRQDPGQGLRLIYYSQIVNDFQKGDIAEGYSVSREKKESFPLTVTSAQKNPTAFYLCASRRDTEANYGYTFGSGTRLTVV.